This record looks at one T cell receptor (beta chain) sequence and its context. The CDR3 is made up of 16 amino acids. Trimming stripped 4 bases from V and 0 bases from J, with 15 bases between. Germline CDR1 and CDR2: SGHNT and YYREEE (reference sequence). This sample was included in a study of blood T cell repertoires in COVID-19. Study summary: The cDNA or gDNA used as material had been derived from T cells, B-cell-depleted T cells, or PBMCs.

In the source study's methods: Estimation of nucleated cell counts was performed using reference gene primer amplification. The assay was immunoSEQ multiplex PCR, and TCRdb's table has in-frame clones only and misses some. D and trimming were read from the DNA, whereas the V and J calls and clone size are those reported in that table. Found here are approximately 270,000 clones, around 93% of them singletons; the top ten hold 1.2%. This TCR was recovered from a human donor in a cohort exposed to, infected with or recovered from COVID-19 (not recorded which). The donor label of this sample is uncertain. The chain links TRBV5-4 to TRBJ2-3; possibly TRBD2 for D (5 bases). Sequenced: PBMCs or T cells enriched from blood (not recorded which). The CDR3 protein is CASSLKGRTSTDTQYF. CDR3 in DNA: TGTGCCAGCAGCCTAAAAGGGCGGACTAGCACAGATACGCAGTATTTT. The whole variable domain, filled in from reference TRBV5-4 and TRBJ2-3, reads ETGVTQSPTHLIKTRGQQVTLRCSSQSGHNTVSWYQQALGQGPQFIFQYYREEENGRGNFPPRFSGLQFPNYSSELNVNALELDDSALYLCASSLKGRTSTDTQYFGPGTRLTVL.